Listed below are T cell receptor beta chains from one sample, sequenced in a study of T cell responses to AZD1222 COVID-19 vaccine. Generated by immunoSEQ multiplex PCR, the TCRdb table keeps only in-frame clones and is missing some. The sample contains about 72,000 clones, about 89% of which appear only once. This specimen was peripheral blood, taken 28 days after the second AZD1222 dose. The source of these receptors is an adult who received the AZD1222 COVID-19 vaccine. The CDR3 runs from the conserved cysteine through the conserved F or W. Fields, in order: CDR3 protein, CDR3 DNA, J gene, V gene, clone size, D gene, CDR3 length. The D gene is left open where the match is weak. The size entry is marked missing in some rows and otherwise reads once, few, many or a size class.

CASSLAGSYTGELFF,TGTGCCAGCAGCTTAGCCGGGAGCTACACCGGGGAGCTGTTTTTT,TRBJ2-2,TRBV7-3,-,-,15
CATSDTDSGNTIYF,TGTGCCACCAGTGATACGGACAGTGGAAACACCATATATTTT,TRBJ1-3,TRBV24-1,-,-,14
CASSIAGEQYF,TGTGCCAGCAGTATAGCTGGCGAGCAGTACTTC,TRBJ2-7,TRBV12-3/TRBV12-4,-,-,11
CASSVRGDTIYF,TGTGCCAGCAGCGTTCGAGGGGACACCATATATTTT,TRBJ1-3,TRBV9,-,-,12
CSASEGTETQETQYF,TGCAGTGCTAGTGAGGGAACAGAGACCCAAGAGACCCAGTACTTC,TRBJ2-5,TRBV20-1,-,-,15
CASSFDGNYGYTF,TGTGCCAGCAGCTTCGACGGGAACTATGGCTACACCTTC,TRBJ1-2,TRBV5-4,-,-,13
CASTGRSRIGEGDTQYF,TGTGCCAGCACCGGAAGGAGTAGGATTGGGGAGGGAGATACGCAGTATTTT,TRBJ2-3,TRBV9,-,TRBD2,17
CASSIRDNEQFF,TGTGCCAGTAGTATTCGGGACAATGAGCAGTTCTTC,TRBJ2-1,TRBV19,-,-,12
CASSLMGQGVYTEAFF,TGCGCCAGCAGCTTGATGGGACAGGGGGTGTACACTGAAGCTTTCTTT,TRBJ1-1,TRBV5-1,-,TRBD1,16
CASRAPGQAVRGYTF,TGTGCCAGCAGGGCTCCGGGACAGGCAGTTCGAGGCTACACCTTC,TRBJ1-2,TRBV28,-,TRBD1,15
CASSLVEAGQETQYF,TGTGCCAGCAGCTTAGTAGAAGCCGGGCAAGAGACCCAGTACTTC,TRBJ2-5,TRBV7-2,once,-,15
CASSLFGDPSGNEQFF,TGTGCCAGCAGCTTATTTGGGGACCCAAGCGGGAATGAGCAGTTCTTC,TRBJ2-1,TRBV7-2,once,-,16
CASSIPDTYGYTF,TGTGCCAGTAGTATCCCCGACACCTATGGCTACACCTTC,TRBJ1-2,TRBV19,-,-,13
CASSPQDRGSYEQYF,TGTGCCAGCAGCCCCCAGGACAGGGGATCCTACGAGCAGTACTTC,TRBJ2-7,TRBV7-9,-,TRBD1,15
CASSDRETDTQYF,TGCGCCAGCAGTGACCGGGAGACGGATACGCAGTATTTT,TRBJ2-3,TRBV10-2,-,-,13
CASLPASTSVGYTF,TGTGCCAGCCTTCCCGCCAGTACATCGGTTGGCTACACCTTC,TRBJ1-2,TRBV7-9,-,-,14
CASSLSGKSNEKLFF,TGTGCCAGCAGCTTGAGCGGGAAGAGTAATGAAAAACTGTTTTTT,TRBJ1-4,TRBV5-6,-,-,15
CASSRDRGYEQYF,TGTGCCAGCAGTAGGGACAGGGGATACGAGCAGTACTTC,TRBJ2-7,TRBV27,once,TRBD1,13
CASSIRAENTEAFF,TGTGCCAGTAGTATTAGGGCAGAGAACACTGAAGCTTTCTTT,TRBJ1-1,TRBV19,-,-,14
CASSLFMGGPYGYTF,TGCGCCAGCAGCTTGTTTATGGGGGGTCCCTATGGCTACACCTTC,TRBJ1-2,TRBV5-1,once,-,15
CASSPSLAEREEQETQYF,TGTGCCAGCAGCCCCTCCCTAGCTGAGCGGGAGGAACAAGAGACCCAGTACTTC,TRBJ2-5,TRBV3-1/TRBV3-2,-,TRBD2,18
CASVRAASFNYGYTF,TGTGCCAGCGTAAGGGCGGCCTCATTTAACTATGGCTACACCTTC,TRBJ1-2,TRBV6-5,-,-,15
CASRKDSGTPYNEQFF,TGTGCCAGCAGAAAGGATAGCGGGACCCCCTACAATGAGCAGTTCTTC,TRBJ2-1,TRBV2,-,TRBD2,16
CASGRGRWETQYF,TGTGCCAGCGGGAGGGGCCGGTGGGAGACCCAGTACTTC,TRBJ2-5,TRBV7-8,-,TRBD2,13
CASSEELGVTEAFF,TGTGCCAGCAGTGAAGAGTTGGGGGTAACTGAAGCTTTCTTT,TRBJ1-1,TRBV2,-,-,14
CASSSGLAGNSYNEQFF,TGCGCCAGCAGCTCGGGACTAGCGGGGAACTCCTACAATGAGCAGTTCTTC,TRBJ2-1,TRBV5-1,-,TRBD2,17
CASSLFSTLQETQYF,TGTGCCAGCAGTTTATTTAGCACACTGCAAGAGACCCAGTACTTC,TRBJ2-5,TRBV27,-,-,15
CASATGQVGQPQHF,TGTGCCAGCGCAACAGGCCAGGTGGGCCAGCCCCAGCATTTT,TRBJ1-5,TRBV6-5,-,-,14